These T cell receptor beta chains were read from a single sample in a study of regulatory T cells in long-lasting Graves disease. MiXCR, run by TCRdb on the multiplex PCR reads, gives a single entry per CDR3 protein. This table has approximately 400,000 distinct CDR3 sequences, roughly a sixth appearing once. Here the sequenced sample was peripheral blood mononuclear cells (PBMCs), taken at new diagnosis, from a patient treated with antithyroid drugs. The receptors were gathered from a female donor with Graves disease. Both conserved end residues are part of each CDR3. A D gene is named only where the DNA matches it firmly. Size tells how often a clone was seen (once, few, many) or the class of an expanded clone, and some rows leave it out.

>TRBJ2-7|TRBD1|TRBV4-1|few
TGCGCCAGCAGCCACGTATTCCGGGACAGTTCCTACGAGCAGTACTTC
CASSHVFRDSSYEQYF
>TRBJ2-3|.|TRBV6-2/TRBV6-3|many
TGTGCCAGCATCCCGGGGGGGACAGGTACCACAGATACGCAGTATTTT
CASIPGGTGTTDTQYF
>TRBJ1-2|TRBD1|TRBV7-3|many
TGTGCCAGCAGCGATACCTCCGGACAGGGGGCGGTCTATGGCTACACCTTC
CASSDTSGQGAVYGYTF
>TRBJ2-7|TRBD2|TRBV7-9|many
TGTGCCAGCAGCCGAAGCGGGGGAAGCTCCTACGAGCAGTACTTC
CASSRSGGSSYEQYF
>TRBJ2-7|TRBD2|TRBV28|.
TGTGCCAGCAGCCCCTGGGCTAGCGGATCCTACGAGCAGTACTTC
CASSPWASGSYEQYF
>TRBJ2-7|.|TRBV29-1|.
TGCAGCGTTGAAGGGCAGGGGGGCTACGAGCAGTACTTC
CSVEGQGGYEQYF
>TRBJ1-1|TRBD1|TRBV5-1|many
TGCGCCAGCAAAAGAGGGTCGGGACAGCAGAACACTGAAGCTTTCTTT
CASKRGSGQQNTEAFF
>TRBJ1-5|.|TRBV20-1|many
TGCAGTGCTAGAGATCCGCGCAGTACCAGCAATCAGCCCCAGCATTTT
CSARDPRSTSNQPQHF
>TRBJ1-4|.|TRBV6-1|.
TGTGCCAGCAGTCACAGGGACCTCAATGAAAAACTGTTTTTT
CASSHRDLNEKLFF
>TRBJ1-1|TRBD1|TRBV7-9|few
TGTGCCAGCAGCCCCTGGGACAGGGGGACTGAAGCTTTCTTT
CASSPWDRGTEAFF
>TRBJ2-7|TRBD1|TRBV28|few
TGTGCCAGCACCGGACAGGGGGACCTCGAGCAGTACTTC
CASTGQGDLEQYF
>TRBJ1-4|.|TRBV18|many
TGTGCCAGCTCACCGGGGAATTTTGAAAAACTGTTTTTT
CASSPGNFEKLFF
>TRBJ1-4|.|TRBV12-3/TRBV12-4|many
TGTGCCAGCAGTCTTCGGCTTGCAACTAATGAAAAACTGTTTTTT
CASSLRLATNEKLFF
>TRBJ2-5|TRBD2|TRBV13|few
TGTGCCAGCCAAGCTTCAGCGGGGGCCCCTGCTGAAGAGACCCAGTACTTC
CASQASAGAPAEETQYF